This record covers a single TCR beta chain. With 10 bases clipped from V and 1 base from J, the junction kept 2 bases outside the gene matches. Germline V CDR1 and CDR2: MNHEY, SVGAGI. This CDR3 has 12 amino acids. The data stem from a study of cytomegalovirus exposure and HLA in healthy donors. Sequencing was performed with immunoSEQ multiplex PCR; in TCRdb, only in-frame clones are kept and a portion is missing. The sample contains some 150,000 clones, roughly 87% of which appear only once. Sequencing input: PBMCs. The clonotype comes from a woman in her late teens or twenties in good health and CMV-seropositive. This chain uses TRBV6-5 with TRBJ2-7, with TRBD1 identical over 9 bases. CDR3 DNA sequence: TGTGCCACCGGGACAGGGTCCTACGAGCAGTACTTC. Its translation: CATGTGSYEQYF.